This T cell receptor (beta chain) is from a study of T cells after yellow fever vaccination. V lost 2 bases and J lost 5; bases outside the gene matches: 8. The CDR3 sequence is 15 residues long. CDR1 is LGHNA, CDR2 YSLEER, per germline. Findings of the study overall: Compared with primary, the secondary response was weaker and peaked at day 5, not 15. Post-booster repertoires contained most primary-vaccination clones again (roughly 96% CD4, about 90% CD8).

This clonotype was detected ten times or more. Its antigen is as yet unknown. 5'RACE template switching added a universal primer site and UMIs to TCR cDNA. In TCRdb, the 5' RACE reads were re-called with MiXCR into one record per CDR3 protein. The sample lists roughly 150,000 distinct CDR3 sequences; approximately 6.6% were seen once. This TCR was sampled from a man in his thirties or forties who received the YFV17D yellow fever vaccine. Sample: CD4+ T cells sorted from PBMCs, taken 10 days after the yellow fever booster vaccination. The chain uses TRBV4-3 and TRBJ2-7; 8 nucleotides match TRBD1. The CDR3 coding sequence is TGCGCCAGCAGCCAACCCATGGACAGGGCCCACGAGCAGTACTTC. Translating gives CASSQPMDRAHEQYF.